There are many counts of the clone carrying this TCR beta chain. The antigen remains unidentified. The entry originates in a study of spatial heterogeneity in lung cancer. Turning to the study itself: Combinations of a unique TCR and a UMI were tallied in raw reads, and on average each appeared more than ten times.

Time point reported: sample taken at primary tumor resection. The input material, whole RNA from tumor, nontumor lung or frozen PBMC, was sequenced unsorted. The approximately 72 donors had untreated early-stage non-small cell lung cancer. Germline V gene lookup returns CDR1 SGHRS and CDR2 YFSETQ. The CDR3 covers 18 residues. V was shortened by 0 bases and J by 2 bases, with 21 bases between the two germline ends. Every individual TCR cDNA molecule carried its own unique molecular identifier, which allowed correction of PCR and sequencing errors. From the 5' RACE reads, TCRdb called clonotypes with MiXCR, one entry per CDR3 protein. The top ten clones hold about two fifths of a sample with fewer than 45,000 distinct CDR3 sequences, approximately 7% of them seen once. Whole-study results and caveats: Among blood samples, ubiquitous expanded tumor TCRs appeared more at resection than at follow-up.

The clonotype originates from a female donor with early-stage non-small cell lung cancer. This sample comprised PBMCs, obtained at surgery. This chain links TRBV5-1 with TRBJ2-7; tentative D call: TRBD2 (6 bases). The CDR3 protein is CASSLVPPSSARAYEQYF. Here the CDR3 DNA reads TGCGCCAGCAGCTTGGTCCCCCCTTCTAGCGCAAGAGCCTACGAGCAGTACTTC.